Presented here are 3 T cell receptor beta chains from one specimen sequenced in a study of blood T cell repertoires in COVID-19 (TCRdb year 2020). Library prep was done by the immunoSEQ multiplex PCR assay. TCRdb carries this immuneACCESS record with in-frame sequences only. Its versions omit some clonotypes, under half of them owing to an unresolved V gene in the studies checked, with the rest unexplained. The sample table records some 150,000 clones; roughly four fifths of these occur just once. The leading ten clones occupy 3% to 3.5% of the sample. Sequences were obtained from peripheral blood. The origin of the receptors is a woman older than 75 with acute or convalescent COVID-19.

The CDR3 loop reads CASSWGTGASYEQYF. The CDR3 DNA follows: TGTGCCAGCAGCTGGGGGACAGGGGCCTCCTACGAGCAGTACTTC. The genes are TRBV7-2 and TRBJ2-7, with 10 bases lining up with TRBD1. The CDR3 runs 15 residues. V shed 4 bases and J 0 bases; nucleotides not matched to a gene: 3. The V gene's germline CDR1 is SGHTA and CDR2 FQGNSA.

This sequence joins TRBV5-1 and TRBJ2-1; 9 bases match TRBD2. CDR1 and CDR2 (germline): SGHRS, YFSETQ. This CDR3 region has 15 residues. Unmatched junction bases numbered 9, after V lost 4 bases and J lost 7 bases. CDR3 sequence: CASSQAGGGRNEQFF. The CDR3 nucleotides read TGCGCCAGCAGCCAAGCGGGGGGTGGTAGGAATGAGCAGTTCTTC.

This clone came up once. The V and J genes are TRBV4-2 and TRBJ1-2; perhaps TRBD1 as D (6 bases). V was trimmed by 1 base and J by 3 bases, leaving 21 bases between them. Germline values: CDR1 LGHNA, CDR2 YNFKEQ. The CDR3 runs 18 residues. CDR3 nucleotide sequence: TGTGCCAGCAGCCAAGTGGTAGGGGGGGCGCTTAGGGACTATGGCTACACCTTC. Encoded protein: CASSQVVGGALRDYGYTF.